The table lists the clone carrying this T cell receptor (beta chain) with a few counts. Its antigen is currently unknown. With 4 bases clipped from V and 8 bases from J, the junction kept 10 bases outside the gene matches. Germline V CDR1 and CDR2: MNHNY, SVGAGI (reference sequence). The CDR3 extends over 14 amino acids. The sample originates from a study of cytomegalovirus exposure and HLA in healthy donors. PCR was performed using 60 Vbeta and 13 Jbeta primers. Authors' analysis steps: Later analysis identified tens of millions of unique TCR beta chains, roughly 11 million shared. Repertoires were generated with immunoSEQ multiplex PCR, while TCRdb's copy carries only in-frame clones and drops some. Clone size and the V and J calls come from that table; the DNA yielded D and trimming. This sample has approximately 85,000 clones, with 62% found just once. Study-level points and caveats: The sole available immune exposure information was CMV serostatus. A previous analysis found most TCR beta V segments productive roughly 87% or roughly 30% of the time.

The chain recombines TRBV6-6 with TRBJ1-1; TRBD1 aligns across 7 bases. Sequencing was carried out using PBMCs. The source of this sequence is a woman in her 30s in good health and CMV-seropositive. Here the CDR3 reads CASSSRQGNTEAFF. The CDR3 bases are TGTGCCAGCAGTTCAAGACAGGGCAATACCGAAGCTTTCTTT.